The sequence of this T cell receptor (beta chain) was determined in a study of T cells in Graves' hyperthyroidism and ophthalmopathy. Study context: Once the initial diagnosis was made, peripheral blood was obtained before any treatment.

TCR beta CDR3 region amplification was performed from RNA transcripts. The HTBI set primed first-round TCR CDR3 RT-PCR. TCRdb processed the multiplex PCR reads anew with MiXCR; each CDR3 protein has one entry. The data contain hundreds of thousands of distinct CDR3 sequences, 13% of them seen just once; the ten biggest clones take up 9.2%. CDR1 and CDR2 from the germline V gene are MDHEN and SYDVKM. The ends were cut back, 4 bases at V and 10 bases at J, with 16 bases in the middle. CDR3 length: 13 residues. On this clonotype: Just one base apart from a much larger clone, this may be a read error.

V and J are TRBV28 and TRBJ1-1; TRBD1 might be the D (6 bases). The clonotype comes from a woman aged 18-29 years with Graves' hyperthyroidism. Sequencing was performed on blood. The CDR3 loop is CASSSGQKNGAFF. The CDR3 DNA is TGTGCCAGCAGTTCCGGACAGAAAAATGGAGCTTTCTTT. Full variable domain (outside the CDR3, taken from reference TRBV28 and TRBJ1-1): DVKVTQSSRYLVKRTGEKVFLECVQDMDHENMFWYRQDPGLGLRLIYFSYDVKMKEKGDIPEGYSVSREKKERFSLILESASTNQTSMYLCASSSGQKNGAFFGQGTRLTVV.